The source of this T cell receptor beta chain is a study of TIL therapy for anti-PD-1-resistant metastatic lung cancer (dated by TCRdb to 2020 to 2023). A note on the overall study: Tumors were harvested prior to any PD-1/PD-L1 blockade, after which nivolumab was administered to patients, and lymphodepletion, expanded TIL infusion and IL-2 were given to patients who progressed. Tumor and peripheral blood T cell receptor beta sequencing was used to track clonotypes across tumor, expanded TIL product and serial blood samples. Across the cohort, whole-exome sequencing showed a median non-synonymous tumor mutation burden of approximately 1.5 mutations per megabase. Among the enrolled patients, the median age was 54 years (range 38-75), and the median tumor PD-L1 proportion score was under 6.5%. The cohort was composed predominantly of lung adenocarcinoma, with a few EGFR-mutant and two ALK-rearranged tumors included, and half of patients were identified as current or former smokers.

A word on this clone: Its binding antigen is unknown. No base-level quality is on record; no much larger clone is a single base apart.

The investigation overall reported the following: The study protocol defined all tumor marker inferences as exploratory. Because the cohort was highly selected, with more treatment-naive, never-smoker and oncogene-addicted patients than is typical, generalizability is limited. The baseline peripheral repertoire was partially replaced by infused TIL clonotypes, which then decayed over months, and persistence showed no apparent association with response.

The cysteine opens and the phenylalanine closes a CDR3 of 15 amino acids. The entry retains the CDR3 DNA only, 45 bases that are in frame from base 1. Germline trimming amounts to 5 bases on V and 5 bases on J, with 3 as the count of junction bases outside the gene matches. CDR1 and CDR2 were assigned from the germline V gene (reference sequence) as SEHNR and FQNEAQ. In the paper's terms, the time point label means: pre-treatment sample, taken before nivolumab and TIL therapy. Between late 2017 and early 2020, a dual-center phase I trial enrolled adults who had stage 4 NSCLC. The samples were drawn from an open-label, single-arm phase I trial testing tumor-infiltrating lymphocyte therapy combined with nivolumab in advanced non-small cell lung cancer. Blood mononuclear cells from EDTA tubes were isolated by Ficoll gradient, snap-frozen as pellets, and DNA was extracted with a Qiagen mini-prep kit.

TCR beta CDR3 regions were amplified from genomic DNA with the immunoSEQ v3 hsTCRB kit using bias-controlled multiplex PCR. TCR libraries were sequenced on an Illumina NextSeq 500 to some 2.2 million read pairs for survey level or about 5-6.5 million for deep level. The source study handled its data this way. Clonality was reported by immunoSEQ Analyzer software, which also assigned V, D and J genes and filtered out non-productive sequences. Repertoires were compared using productive Simpson clonality and Morisita overlap index of productive TRB rearrangements between infused TIL and blood. For each clone in blood, the absolute clonotype count was estimated by multiplying the lymphocyte count by the CD3+ fraction and by the clone's productive frequency. TCRdb retrieved this table from immuneACCESS and kept in-frame rearrangements only. Not all clones are present; in checked studies, unresolved V genes account for under half, and no reason is known for the remainder. For V, J and clone size, that table is used; D and trimming come from the DNA. This sample lists just over 45,000 clones; around three quarters were detected once. The ten largest clones represent roughly 15% of the sample.

The sequence joins TRBV7-9 to TRBJ2-2, with 12 bases matching TRBD2. The TCR comes from a man between 65 and 85 years old with non-small cell lung cancer. This specimen consisted of blood, obtained at baseline. The DNA is as follows: TGTGCCAGCAGCGTAACTAGCGGGAGGACCGGGGAGCTGTTTTTT. Its translation reads: CASSVTSGRTGELFF.